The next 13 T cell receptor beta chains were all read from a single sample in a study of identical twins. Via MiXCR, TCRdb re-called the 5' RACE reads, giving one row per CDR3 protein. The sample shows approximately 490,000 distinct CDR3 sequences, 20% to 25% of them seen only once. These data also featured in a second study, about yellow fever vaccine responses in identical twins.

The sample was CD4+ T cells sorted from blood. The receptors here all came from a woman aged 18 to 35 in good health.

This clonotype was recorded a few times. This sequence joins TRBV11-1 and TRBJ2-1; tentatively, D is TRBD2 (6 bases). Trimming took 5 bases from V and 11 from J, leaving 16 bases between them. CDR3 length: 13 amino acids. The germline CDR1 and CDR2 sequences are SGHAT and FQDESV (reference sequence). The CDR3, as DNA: TGTGCCAGCAGCCTCGGCTCGGGGGTGAAGCAGTTCTTC. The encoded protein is CASSLGSGVKQFF.

CDR3 nucleotide sequence: TGTGCCAGCAGTTTCGGCCTTTCTAGCGGGGGTGACAATGAGCAGTTCTTC. Translation: CASSFGLSSGGDNEQFF. The V gene is TRBV6-5, the J gene TRBJ2-1; TRBD2 aligns across 10 bases. This CDR3 region has 17 residues. CDR1 is MNHEY, CDR2 SVGAGI, per germline. The J segment lost 5 bases and the V segment lost 4 bases, leaving 11 bases of the junction unmatched.

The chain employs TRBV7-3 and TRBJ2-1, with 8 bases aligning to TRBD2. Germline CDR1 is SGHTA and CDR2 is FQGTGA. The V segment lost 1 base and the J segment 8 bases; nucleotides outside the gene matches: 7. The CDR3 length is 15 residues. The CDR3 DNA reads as TGTGCCAGCAGCTTAAACAGCGGGAGTCCCCATGAGCAGTTCTTC. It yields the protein CASSLNSGSPHEQFF. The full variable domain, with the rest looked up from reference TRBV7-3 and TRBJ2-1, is GAGVSQTPSNKVTEKGKYVELRCDPISGHTALYWYRQSLGQGPEFLIYFQGTGAADDSGLPNDRFFAVRPEGSVSTLKIQRTERGDSAVYLCASSLNSGSPHEQFFGPGTRLTVL.

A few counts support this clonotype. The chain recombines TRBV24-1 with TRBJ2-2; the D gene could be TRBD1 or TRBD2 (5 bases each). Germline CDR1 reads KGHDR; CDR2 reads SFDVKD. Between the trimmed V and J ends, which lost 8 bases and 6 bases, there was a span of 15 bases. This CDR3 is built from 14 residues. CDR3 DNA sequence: TGTGCCACCAAAGGGGCCTCGAGGGCCGGGGAGCTGTTTTTT. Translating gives CATKGASRAGELFF.

The CDR3 reads CASSPLQRGTYNEQFF. The DNA of the CDR3 is TGCGCCAGCAGCCCCCTGCAGCGAGGAACCTACAATGAGCAGTTCTTC. The chain links TRBV5-1 to TRBJ2-1, with D hard to call. The CDR3 has 16 residues. Germline-derived CDR1 and CDR2 are SGHRS and YFSETQ. V was cut by 4 bases and J by 2 bases, with 16 bases left in between.

The CDR3 nucleotides read TGTGCCAGCAGCCCGACCGGGACTCCCCCCTACGAGCAGTACTTC. Protein product: CASSPTGTPPYEQYF. This sequence joins TRBV27 and TRBJ2-7; D is perhaps TRBD2 (6 bases). From germline, CDR1 is MNHEY and CDR2 SMNVEV (reference sequence). The CDR3 is 15 amino acids. Trimming pared 6 bases from V and 2 bases from J, leaving 17 bases between.

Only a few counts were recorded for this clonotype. CDR3 region: CATSTGVEQYV. CDR3 nucleotide sequence: TGCGCCACCTCGACAGGGGTAGAGCAGTACGTC. The chain combines TRBV10-2 with TRBJ2-7, with 8 bases aligning to TRBD1. Germline V CDR1 and CDR2: WSHSY, SAAADI. This CDR3 spans 11 amino acids. The V gene end was trimmed by 10 bases and the J gene end by 7 bases; junction bases not matched to a gene: 6.

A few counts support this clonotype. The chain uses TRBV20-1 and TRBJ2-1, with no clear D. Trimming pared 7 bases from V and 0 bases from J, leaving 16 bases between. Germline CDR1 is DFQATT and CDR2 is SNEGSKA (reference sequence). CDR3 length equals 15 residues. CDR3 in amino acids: CSVPTGVISYNEQFF. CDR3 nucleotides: TGCAGTGTCCCTACTGGAGTGATCTCCTACAATGAGCAGTTCTTC.

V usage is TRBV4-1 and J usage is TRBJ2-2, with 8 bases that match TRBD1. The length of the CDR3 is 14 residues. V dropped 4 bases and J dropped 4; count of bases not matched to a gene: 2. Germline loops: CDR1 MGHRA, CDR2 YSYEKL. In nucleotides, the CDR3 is TGCGCCAGCAGCCCGACAGGGGTCACCGGGGAGCTGTTTTTT. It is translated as CASSPTGVTGELFF.

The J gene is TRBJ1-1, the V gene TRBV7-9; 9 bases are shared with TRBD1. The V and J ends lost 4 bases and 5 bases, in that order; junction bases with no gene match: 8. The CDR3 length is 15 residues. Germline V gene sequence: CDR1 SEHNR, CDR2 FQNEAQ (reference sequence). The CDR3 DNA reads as TGTGCCAGCAGCTGGGTACAGGGGGCTGAAACTGAAGCTTTCTTT. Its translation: CASSWVQGAETEAFF.

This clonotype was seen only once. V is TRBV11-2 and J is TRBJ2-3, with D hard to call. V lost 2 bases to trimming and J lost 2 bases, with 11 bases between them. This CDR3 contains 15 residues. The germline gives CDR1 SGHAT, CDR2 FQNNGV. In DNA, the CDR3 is TGTGCCAGCAGCTTATTTTTCACCTCCACAGATACGCAGTATTTT. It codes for CASSLFFTSTDTQYF. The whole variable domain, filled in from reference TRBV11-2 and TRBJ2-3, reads EAGVAQSPRYKIIEKRQSVAFWCNPISGHATLYWYQQILGQGPKLLIQFQNNGVVDDSQLPKDRFSAERLKGVDSTLKIQPAKLEDSAVYLCASSLFFTSTDTQYFGPGTRLTVL.

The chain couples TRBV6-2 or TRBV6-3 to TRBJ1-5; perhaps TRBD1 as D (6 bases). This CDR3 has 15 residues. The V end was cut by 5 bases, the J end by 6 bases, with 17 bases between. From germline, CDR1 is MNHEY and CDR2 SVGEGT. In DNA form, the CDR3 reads TGTGCCAGCAGTACCCCTCCGGAGGGGGGTCAGCCCCAGCATTTT. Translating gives CASSTPPEGGQPQHF.

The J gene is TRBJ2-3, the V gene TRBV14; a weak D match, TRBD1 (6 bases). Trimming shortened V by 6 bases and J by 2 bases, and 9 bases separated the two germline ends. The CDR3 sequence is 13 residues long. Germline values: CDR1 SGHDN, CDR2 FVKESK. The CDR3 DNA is TGTGCCAGCAGAAGGGGGATCACAGATACGCAGTATTTT. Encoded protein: CASRRGITDTQYF.